Presented here are 10 T cell receptor beta chains from one specimen sequenced in a study of shared clonotypes between healthy human individuals. This table comes from immunoSEQ multiplex PCR, and its TCRdb copy is limited to in-frame clones, with some not included. The data show about 1.5 million clones, more than 95% seen once. Sequenced: naive CD4+ T cells sorted from blood. As to subset: CD45RA+ positively selected. All receptors come from a man aged 25-40 years in good health.

The V call is TRBV11-2, the J call TRBJ2-7; no clear D gene. V was shortened by 4 bases and J by 10 bases, with 20 bases between the two germline ends. This CDR3 comprises 14 residues. Looked up from germline, CDR1 is SGHAT and CDR2 is FQNNGV. The CDR3 region is CASSSRLGIGDQYF. In DNA, the CDR3 is TGTGCCAGCAGCTCGAGGTTGGGGATCGGTGATCAGTACTTC.

The chain joins TRBV6-4 to TRBJ2-3; TRBD2 matches at 11 bases. Germline V gene lookup returns CDR1 MRHNA and CDR2 SNTAGT. The CDR3 spans 15 residues. The trim removed 5 bases at V and 3 bases at J, leaving 4 bases unmatched. The CDR3 DNA is TGTGCCAGCAGTACTAGCGGGAGTGGAACAGATACGCAGTATTTT. Protein sequence: CASSTSGSGTDTQYF.

The rearrangement links TRBV7-6 to TRBJ2-7, with TRBD1 matching 12 bases. Germline V gene lookup returns CDR1 SGHVS and CDR2 FNYEAQ. V shed 5 bases and J 5 bases; nucleotides not matched to a gene: 4. The CDR3 consists of 14 residues. In DNA, the CDR3 is TGTGCCAGCAGCCAGGGACAGGGGGCGGACGAGCAGTACTTC. Translation gives CASSQGQGADEQYF.

To note about this clone: This specimen includes other DNA sequences encoding the same CDR3. The chain is built from TRBV5-1 and TRBJ2-6, with D possibly being TRBD2 (6 bases). The CDR3 contains 15 residues. CDR1 and CDR2 from the germline V gene are SGHRS and YFSETQ. The V end lost 5 bases, the J end lost 0 bases, and 9 bases lay between the germline ends. In DNA, the CDR3 is TGCGCCAGCAGTGGAGGGCTCTCTGGGGCCAACGTCCTGACTTTC. Its protein is CASSGGLSGANVLTF.

The chain couples TRBV29-1 to TRBJ2-6, with D perhaps matching TRBD1 or TRBD2 (5 bases each). The V and J ends lost 4 bases and 0 bases respectively, with 10 bases between them. This CDR3 region has 15 residues. CDR1 is SQVTM, CDR2 ANQGSEA, per germline. CDR3 sequence (DNA): TGCAGCGTTGGAGGGGTCTCCTCTGGGGCCAACGTCCTGACTTTC. Its translation: CSVGGVSSGANVLTF.

The chain's CDR3 is CASSQDLGGGAYNEQFF. The CDR3 region has the DNA TGTGCCAGCAGCCAAGATCTGGGGGGAGGGGCCTACAATGAGCAGTTCTTC. The V gene is TRBV14, the J gene TRBJ2-1; 7 nucleotides align to TRBD2. The CDR3 covers 17 residues. The J segment lost 2 bases and the V segment lost 0 bases, leaving 7 bases of the junction unmatched. Looked up from germline, CDR1 is SGHDN and CDR2 is FVKESK.

The chain couples TRBV7-8 to TRBJ1-1; tentative D call: TRBD1 (6 bases). There are 15 residues in the CDR3. Deletions cut 5 bases from V and 1 base from J, with 14 bases between. CDR1 is SGHVS and CDR2 is FQNEAQ in the germline V gene. CDR3 amino acids: CASSPERGWNTEAFF. CDR3 bases: TGTGCCAGCAGCCCGGAGAGGGGGTGGAACACTGAAGCTTTCTTT.

V is TRBV19 and J is TRBJ2-7, with TRBD1 identical over 9 bases. This CDR3 contains 14 residues. J was trimmed by 4 bases and V by 4 bases; bases with no gene match: 5. Germline V CDR1 and CDR2: LNHDA, SQIVND (reference sequence). The CDR3 DNA reads TGTGCCAGTAGTACACAGGGGGCTGGGTACGAGCAGTACTTC. Translation gives CASSTQGAGYEQYF.

CDR3 nucleotide sequence: TGTGCCAGCAAGGGAAAAAGGTATGCGGAGACCCAGTACTTC. Protein: CASKGKRYAETQYF. The V gene is TRBV11-3, the J gene TRBJ2-5; no clear D. V gave up 7 bases and J gave up 5 bases, with 17 bases separating them. Germline CDR1 and CDR2: SGHNT and YENEEA. The CDR3 contains 14 residues.

The J gene is TRBJ2-5, the V gene TRBV18; 9 nucleotides align to TRBD1. This CDR3 is built from 15 residues. Germline V gives CDR1 KGHSH, CDR2 LQKENI. V gave up 1 base and J gave up 3 bases; unmatched junction bases: 3. In DNA, the CDR3 is TGTGCCAGCTCACCACGGGACAGGGTGAAAGAGACCCAGTACTTC. It yields the protein CASSPRDRVKETQYF. Full variable domain (missing parts from reference TRBV18 and TRBJ2-5): NAGVMQNPRHLVRRRGQEARLRCSPMKGHSHVYWYRQLPEEGLKFMVYLQKENIIDESGMPKERFSAEFPKEGPSILRIQQVVRGDSAAYFCASSPRDRVKETQYFGPGTRLLVL.